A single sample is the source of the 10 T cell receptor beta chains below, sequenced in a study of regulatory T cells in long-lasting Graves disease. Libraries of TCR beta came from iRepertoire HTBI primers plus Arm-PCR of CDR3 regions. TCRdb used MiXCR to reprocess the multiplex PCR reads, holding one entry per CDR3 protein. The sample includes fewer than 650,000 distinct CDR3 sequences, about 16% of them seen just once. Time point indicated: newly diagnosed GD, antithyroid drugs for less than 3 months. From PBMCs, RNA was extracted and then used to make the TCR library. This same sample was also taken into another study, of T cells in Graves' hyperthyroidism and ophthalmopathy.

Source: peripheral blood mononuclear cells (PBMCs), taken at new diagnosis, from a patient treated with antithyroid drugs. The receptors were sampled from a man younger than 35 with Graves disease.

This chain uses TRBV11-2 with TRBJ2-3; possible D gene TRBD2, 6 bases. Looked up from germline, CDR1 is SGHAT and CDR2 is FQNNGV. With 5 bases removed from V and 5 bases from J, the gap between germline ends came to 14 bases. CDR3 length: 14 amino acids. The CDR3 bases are TGTGCCAGCAGCCCCTCCTCGGGACTAGATACGCAGTATTTT. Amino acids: CASSPSSGLDTQYF.

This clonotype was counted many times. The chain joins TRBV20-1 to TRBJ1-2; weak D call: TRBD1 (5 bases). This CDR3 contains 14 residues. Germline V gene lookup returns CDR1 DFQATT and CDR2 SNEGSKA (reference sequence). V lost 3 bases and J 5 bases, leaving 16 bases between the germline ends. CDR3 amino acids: CSARWGLKGYGYTF. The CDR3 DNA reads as TGCAGTGCTAGGTGGGGCCTGAAGGGATATGGCTACACCTTC.

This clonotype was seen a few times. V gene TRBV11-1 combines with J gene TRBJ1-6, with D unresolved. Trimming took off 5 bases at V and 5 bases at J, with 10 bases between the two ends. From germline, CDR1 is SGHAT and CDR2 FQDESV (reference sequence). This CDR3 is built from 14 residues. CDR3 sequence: CASSKLNDNSPLHF. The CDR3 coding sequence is TGTGCCAGCAGCAAATTGAATGATAATTCACCCCTCCACTTT.

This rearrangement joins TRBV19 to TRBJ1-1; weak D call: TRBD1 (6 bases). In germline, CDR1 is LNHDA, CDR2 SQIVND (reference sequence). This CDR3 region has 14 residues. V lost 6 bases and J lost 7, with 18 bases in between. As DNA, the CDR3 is TGTGCCAGTAGACGCAGTGGGGGGCAAATTGAAGCTTTCTTT. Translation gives CASRRSGGQIEAFF.

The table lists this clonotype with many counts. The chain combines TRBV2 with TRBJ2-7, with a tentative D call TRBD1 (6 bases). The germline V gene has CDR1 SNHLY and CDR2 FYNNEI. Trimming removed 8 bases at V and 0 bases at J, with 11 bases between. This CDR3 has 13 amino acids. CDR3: CASDRPSSYEQYF. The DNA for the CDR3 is TGTGCCAGCGACAGGCCAAGCTCCTACGAGCAGTACTTC.

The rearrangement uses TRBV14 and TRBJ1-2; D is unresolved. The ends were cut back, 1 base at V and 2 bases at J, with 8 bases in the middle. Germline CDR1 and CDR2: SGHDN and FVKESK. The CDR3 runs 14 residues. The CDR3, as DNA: TGTGCCAGCAGCCAAGGGACGAGGAACTATGGCTACACCTTC. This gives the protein CASSQGTRNYGYTF.

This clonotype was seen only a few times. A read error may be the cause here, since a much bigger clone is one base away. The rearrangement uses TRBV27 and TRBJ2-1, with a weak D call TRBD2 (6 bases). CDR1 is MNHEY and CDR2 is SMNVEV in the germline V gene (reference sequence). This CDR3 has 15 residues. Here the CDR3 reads CTSSPTRVRYNEQFF. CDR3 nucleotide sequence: TGTACCAGCAGCCCGACTAGGGTTCGGTACAATGAGCAGTTCTTC.

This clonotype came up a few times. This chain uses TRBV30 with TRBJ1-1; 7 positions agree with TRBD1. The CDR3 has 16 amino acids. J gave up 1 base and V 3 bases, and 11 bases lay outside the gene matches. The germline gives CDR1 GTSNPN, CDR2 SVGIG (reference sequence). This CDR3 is CAWRYRGNPGNTEAFF. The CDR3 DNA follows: TGTGCCTGGAGATACAGGGGAAATCCTGGGAACACTGAAGCTTTCTTT. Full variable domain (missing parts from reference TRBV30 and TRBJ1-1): SQTIHQWPATLVQPVGSPLSLECTVEGTSNPNLYWYRQAAGRGLQLLFYSVGIGQISSEVPQNLSASRPQDRQFILSSKKLLLSDSGFYLCAWRYRGNPGNTEAFFGQGTRLTVV.

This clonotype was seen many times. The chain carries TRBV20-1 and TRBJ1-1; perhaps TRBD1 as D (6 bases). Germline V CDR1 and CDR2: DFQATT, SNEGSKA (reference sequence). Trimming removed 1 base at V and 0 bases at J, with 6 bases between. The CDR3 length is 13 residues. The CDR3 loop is CSARGTVNTEAFF. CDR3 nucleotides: TGCAGTGCTAGAGGGACAGTGAACACTGAAGCTTTCTTT.

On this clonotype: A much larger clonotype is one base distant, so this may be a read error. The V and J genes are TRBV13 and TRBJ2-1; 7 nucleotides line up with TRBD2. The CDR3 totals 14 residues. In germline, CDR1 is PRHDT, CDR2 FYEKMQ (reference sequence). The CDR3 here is CASSLRGLPNEQSF. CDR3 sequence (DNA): TGTGCCAGCAGCTTAAGGGGACTACCCAATGAGCAGTCCTTC.